What follows are 25 T cell receptor beta chains derived from one specimen sequenced in a study of T cells expressing NK-cell markers. Following a re-call of the 5' RACE reads, TCRdb has one entry per CDR3 protein and lacks DNA. Its table lists just under 150,000 distinct CDR3 sequences. Source material: blood T cells: a sorted CD56 or NKG2C T cell subset, CD4+ or CD8+ T cells, or bulk PBMC T cells (not recorded which). These receptors all come from a man aged 18 to 29 in good health.

The V gene is TRBV10-3, the J gene TRBJ2-7; TCRdb lists TRBD1, though no DNA is available to test this call. This CDR3 contains 15 residues. Germline CDR1 reads ENHRY; CDR2 reads SYGVKD. The CDR3 is CAISDLRDRGYEQYF.

The CDR3 reads CASSIRPGQGLNEQFF. This chain links TRBV19 with TRBJ2-1; TCRdb calls TRBD1, which cannot be checked without DNA. The length of the CDR3 is 16 residues. CDR1 is LNHDA, CDR2 SQIVND, per germline (reference sequence).

The genes are TRBV5-1 and TRBJ2-5; checking the TCRdb D call of TRBD1 is not possible without DNA. The CDR3 extends over 17 amino acids. The germline gives CDR1 SGHRS, CDR2 YFSETQ. The CDR3 loop reads CASSLLTETPIAETQYF. The variable domain in full, completed from reference TRBV5-1 and TRBJ2-5, reads KAGVTQTPRYLIKTRGQQVTLSCSPISGHRSVSWYQQTPGQGLQFLFEYFSETQRNKGNFPGRFSGRQFSNSRSEMNVSTLELGDSALYLCASSLLTETPIAETQYFGPGTRLLVL.

The chain couples TRBV6-1 to TRBJ2-5; TCRdb indicates TRBD2, and absent DNA this call remains unverified. The CDR3 spans 17 residues. Germline loops: CDR1 MNHNS, CDR2 SASEGT. The CDR3 protein is CASSDFRTGLYGVTQYF.

The V and J genes are TRBV7-6 and TRBJ2-7; TCRdb lists TRBD2, though no DNA is available to test this call. This CDR3 has 18 residues. In germline, CDR1 is SGHVS, CDR2 FNYEAQ. The CDR3 spells CASSKGEQFLAGAYEQYF.

The J gene is TRBJ2-3, the V gene TRBV9; TCRdb returns TRBD2, unconfirmable since there is no DNA. CDR1 is SGDLS and CDR2 is YYNGEE in the germline V gene. The CDR3 length is 16 residues. CDR3 region: CASSASGSGFTDTQYF.

The rearrangement joins TRBV13 to TRBJ2-2; as DNA is missing, the TRBD1 call by TCRdb cannot be tested. In germline, CDR1 is PRHDT, CDR2 FYEKMQ (reference sequence). This CDR3 has 14 amino acids. The CDR3 is CASSLTGGTGELFF.

The chain joins TRBV10-2 to TRBJ2-7. The length of the CDR3 is 14 residues. Germline CDR1 and CDR2: WSHSY and SAAADI. This chain's CDR3 is CASSKDTVVEEQYF.

The CDR3 region is CSHNGGMEDTQYF. The chain couples TRBV29-1 to TRBJ2-3; TCRdb lists TRBD2, though no DNA is available to test this call. This CDR3 is 13 amino acids long. Per the germline V gene, CDR1 is SQVTM and CDR2 is ANQGSEA.

This chain links TRBV12-3 or TRBV12-4 with TRBJ2-6; TCRdb returns TRBD2, unconfirmable since there is no DNA. The CDR3 runs to 18 residues. This CDR3 reads CASSLASGKISGANVLTF.

The chain uses TRBV20-1 and TRBJ2-7. The CDR3 totals 14 residues. Germline CDR1 reads DFQATT; CDR2 reads SNEGSKA (reference sequence). This CDR3 reads CSARDPSGIYEQYF.

This sequence joins TRBV7-8 and TRBJ1-1. This CDR3 contains 15 residues. Germline lookup yields CDR1 SGHVS and CDR2 FQNEAQ. The CDR3 reads CASSLDAGADTEAFF.

The chain couples TRBV10-3 to TRBJ2-1. This CDR3 spans 13 amino acids. The V gene's germline CDR1 is ENHRY and CDR2 SYGVKD. CDR3 sequence: CAIGESSYNEQFF.

This chain joins TRBV5-1 and TRBJ1-4; TCRdb calls TRBD1, which cannot be checked without DNA. The CDR3 loop spans 15 amino acids. Per the germline V gene, CDR1 is SGHRS and CDR2 is YFSETQ. CDR3 residues: CASSYGTGINEKLFF.

This chain uses TRBV12-3 or TRBV12-4 with TRBJ2-3; absent DNA, TCRdb's TRBD2 call cannot be checked. This CDR3 is built from 17 residues. The CDR3 here is CASSLMGWVSGTDTQYF.

The genes are TRBV7-2 and TRBJ2-7. The CDR3 has 13 amino acids. Per the germline V gene, CDR1 is SGHTA and CDR2 is FQGNSA. CDR3 protein: CASSLVRTYEQYF.

V is TRBV29-1 and J is TRBJ1-2. CDR3 length: 14 amino acids. From germline, CDR1 is SQVTM and CDR2 ANQGSEA. This CDR3 reads CSVHREGEAYGYTF. Full variable domain (missing parts from reference TRBV29-1 and TRBJ1-2): SAVISQKPSRDICQRGTSLTIQCQVDSQVTMMFWYRQQPGQSLTLIATANQGSEATYESGFVIDKFPISRPNLTFSTLTVSNMSPEDSSIYLCSVHREGEAYGYTFGSGTRLTVV.

The V and J genes are TRBV14 and TRBJ1-1. The CDR3 contains 14 residues. Looked up from germline, CDR1 is SGHDN and CDR2 is FVKESK. CDR3 amino acids: CASSQERTWTEAFF.

This chain connects TRBV19 to TRBJ2-1. Per the germline V gene, CDR1 is LNHDA and CDR2 is SQIVND (reference sequence). The CDR3 totals 17 residues. The CDR3 spells CASSNPGLVGMINEQFF.

The chain has TRBV6-2 or TRBV6-3 and TRBJ2-5. This CDR3 comprises 13 residues. CDR1 and CDR2 (germline): MNHEY, SVGEGT. The CDR3 region is CASSYSHVETQYF.

The rearrangement links TRBV5-5 to TRBJ2-3. Germline lookup yields CDR1 SGHKS and CDR2 YYEKEE (reference sequence). The CDR3 is made up of 14 amino acids. The CDR3: CASSFITEADTQYF.

The chain combines TRBV24-1 with TRBJ2-3; the TCRdb D gene call, TRBD1, has no DNA to confirm it. This CDR3 is 19 amino acids long. Germline CDR1 reads KGHDR; CDR2 reads SFDVKD. The CDR3: CATSGIREKSIQLGDTQYF.

The rearrangement joins TRBV27 to TRBJ1-1; with no DNA, the TCRdb D assignment of TRBD1 cannot be verified. Germline lookup yields CDR1 MNHEY and CDR2 SMNVEV (reference sequence). This CDR3 comprises 16 residues. This CDR3 reads CASSLAGGRGTTEAFF.

The chain is built from TRBV27 and TRBJ2-2; TCRdb's D call, TRBD1, is unchecked because there is no DNA. The germline V gene has CDR1 MNHEY and CDR2 SMNVEV (reference sequence). This CDR3 spans 13 amino acids. CDR3: CASRQGRSGELFF.

The chain employs TRBV6-5 and TRBJ2-1; without DNA, the TCRdb call of TRBD2 cannot be checked. In germline, CDR1 is MNHEY, CDR2 SVGAGI. This CDR3 region has 18 residues. The CDR3 loop is CASSYWAAGGSSYNEQFF.